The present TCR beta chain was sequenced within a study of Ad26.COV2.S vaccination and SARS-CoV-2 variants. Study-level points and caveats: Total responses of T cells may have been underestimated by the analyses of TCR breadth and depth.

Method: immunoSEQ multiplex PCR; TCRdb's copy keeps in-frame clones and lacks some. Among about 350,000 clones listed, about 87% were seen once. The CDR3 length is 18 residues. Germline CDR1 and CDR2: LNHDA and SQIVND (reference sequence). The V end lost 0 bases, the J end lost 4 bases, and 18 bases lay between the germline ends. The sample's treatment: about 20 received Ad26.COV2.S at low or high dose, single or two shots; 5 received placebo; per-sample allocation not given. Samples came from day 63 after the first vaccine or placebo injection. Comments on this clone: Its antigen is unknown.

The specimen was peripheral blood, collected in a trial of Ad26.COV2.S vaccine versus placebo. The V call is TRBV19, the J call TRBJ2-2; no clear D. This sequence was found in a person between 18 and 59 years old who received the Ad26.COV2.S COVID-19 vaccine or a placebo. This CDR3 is CASSIDSVQPSLTGELFF. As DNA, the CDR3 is TGTGCCAGTAGTATAGATTCCGTACAGCCGTCCCTCACCGGGGAGCTGTTTTTT.